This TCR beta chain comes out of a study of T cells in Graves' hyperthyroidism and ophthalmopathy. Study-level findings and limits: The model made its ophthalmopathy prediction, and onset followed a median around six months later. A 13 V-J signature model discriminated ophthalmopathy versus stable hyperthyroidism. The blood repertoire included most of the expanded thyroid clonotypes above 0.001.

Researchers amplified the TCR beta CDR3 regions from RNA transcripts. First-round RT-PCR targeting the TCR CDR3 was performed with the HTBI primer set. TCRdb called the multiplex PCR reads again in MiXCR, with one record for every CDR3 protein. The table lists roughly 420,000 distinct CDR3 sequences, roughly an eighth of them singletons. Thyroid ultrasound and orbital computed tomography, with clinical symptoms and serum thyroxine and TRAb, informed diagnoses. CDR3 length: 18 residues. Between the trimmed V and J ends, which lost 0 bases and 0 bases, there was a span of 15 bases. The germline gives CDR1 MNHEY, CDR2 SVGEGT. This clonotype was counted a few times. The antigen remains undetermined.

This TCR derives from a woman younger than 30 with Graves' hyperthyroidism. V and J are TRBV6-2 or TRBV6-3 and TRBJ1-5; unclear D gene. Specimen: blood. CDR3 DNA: TGTGCCAGCAGTTACTCTATGAATCTAGGCTATAGCAATCAGCCCCAGCATTTT. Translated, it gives CASSYSMNLGYSNQPQHF.